This T cell receptor (beta chain) was recorded in a study of PD-L1 blockade in urothelial cancer. This CDR3 comprises 19 residues. V lost 5 bases to trimming and J lost 0 bases; unmatched junction nucleotides: 11. Germline-derived CDR1 and CDR2 are SNHLY and FYNNEI. The assay was immunoSEQ multiplex PCR, and TCRdb's table has in-frame clones only and misses some. The sample has around 30,000 clones, around 80% seen once. Indicated time point: peripheral blood 6 weeks after treatment start. The sample in question was PBMCs, obtained around atezolizumab (anti-PD-L1) treatment. The chain is built from TRBV2 and TRBJ2-5, with TRBD2 matching 14 bases. This TCR derives from a man between 65 and 79 years old with urothelial cancer. The CDR3 DNA reads TGTGCCAGCAGTTGGGGAGGACTAGCGGGGGGACCCCACCAAGAGACCCAGTACTTC. Its translation: CASSWGGLAGGPHQETQYF.